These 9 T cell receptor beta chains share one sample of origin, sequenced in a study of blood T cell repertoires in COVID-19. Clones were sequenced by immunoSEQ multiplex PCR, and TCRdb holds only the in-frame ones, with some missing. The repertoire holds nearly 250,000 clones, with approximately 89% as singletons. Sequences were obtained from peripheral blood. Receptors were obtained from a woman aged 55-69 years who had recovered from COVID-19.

This chain's CDR3 is CASSRQGAGNQPQHF. The CDR3 DNA reads as TGTGCCAGTAGTAGACAAGGAGCGGGCAATCAGCCCCAGCATTTT. The V and J genes are TRBV19 and TRBJ1-5; D gene uncertain. Germline-derived CDR1 and CDR2 are LNHDA and SQIVND (reference sequence). V dropped 4 bases and J dropped 2 bases, with 12 bases sitting between them. The CDR3 totals 15 residues.

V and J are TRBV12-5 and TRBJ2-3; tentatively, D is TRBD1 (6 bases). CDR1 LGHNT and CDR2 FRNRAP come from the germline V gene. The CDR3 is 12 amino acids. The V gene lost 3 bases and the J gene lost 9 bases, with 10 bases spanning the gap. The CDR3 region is CASGFNRDTQYF. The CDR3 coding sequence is TGTGCTAGTGGTTTCAACAGGGACACGCAGTATTTT.

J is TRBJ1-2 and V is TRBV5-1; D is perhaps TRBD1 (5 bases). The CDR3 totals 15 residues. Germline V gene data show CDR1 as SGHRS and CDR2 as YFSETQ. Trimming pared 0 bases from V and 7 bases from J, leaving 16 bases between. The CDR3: CASSLDLGPGGGYTF. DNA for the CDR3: TGCGCCAGCAGCTTGGATCTCGGCCCGGGGGGTGGCTACACCTTC.

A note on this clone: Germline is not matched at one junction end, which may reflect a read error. CDR3 coding DNA: TGTGCCAGCAGCCTGGGAAGGACAGGGGGAAGGTTC. It encodes CASSLGRTGGRF. The chain carries TRBV5-4 and TRBJ2-7; TRBD1 agrees at 10 bases. Germline V gene sequence: CDR1 SGHNT, CDR2 YYREEE (reference sequence). This CDR3 comprises 12 residues.

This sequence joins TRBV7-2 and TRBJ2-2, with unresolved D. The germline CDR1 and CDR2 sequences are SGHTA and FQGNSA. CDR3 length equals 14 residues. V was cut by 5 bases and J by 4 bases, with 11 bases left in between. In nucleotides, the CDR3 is TGTGCCAGCAGCCTCCAAATTAGCACCGGGGAGCTGTTTTTT. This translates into CASSLQISTGELFF.

In DNA form, the CDR3 reads TGCGCCAGCAGCCAAGATGTCCCGACTAGCGGGGGCACAGATACGCAGTATTTT. It codes for CASSQDVPTSGGTDTQYF. The genes are TRBV4-3 and TRBJ2-3; TRBD2 aligns across 11 bases. V lost 0 bases to trimming and J lost 1 base; unmatched junction nucleotides: 6. The CDR3 totals 18 residues. Germline V gene sequence: CDR1 LGHNA, CDR2 YSLEER.

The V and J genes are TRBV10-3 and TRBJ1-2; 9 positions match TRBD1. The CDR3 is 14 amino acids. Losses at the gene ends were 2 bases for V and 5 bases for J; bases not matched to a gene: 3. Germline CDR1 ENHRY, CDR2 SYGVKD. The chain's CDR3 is CAISERGQGYGYTF. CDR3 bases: TGTGCCATCAGTGAGAGGGGACAGGGATATGGCTACACCTTC.

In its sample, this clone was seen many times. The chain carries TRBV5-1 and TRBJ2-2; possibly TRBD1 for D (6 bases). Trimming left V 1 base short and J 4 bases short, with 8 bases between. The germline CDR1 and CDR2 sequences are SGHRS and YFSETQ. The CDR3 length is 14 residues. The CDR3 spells CASSLWTVTGELFF. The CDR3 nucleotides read TGCGCCAGCAGCTTGTGGACAGTCACCGGGGAGCTGTTTTTT.

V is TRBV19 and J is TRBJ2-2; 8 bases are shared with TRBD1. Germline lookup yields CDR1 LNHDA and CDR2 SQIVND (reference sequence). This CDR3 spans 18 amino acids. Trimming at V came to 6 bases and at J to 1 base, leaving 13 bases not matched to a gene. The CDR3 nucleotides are TGTGCCAGTAGATGGGGAACAGGGGGGAAAGTGAACACCGGGGAGCTGTTTTTT. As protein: CASRWGTGGKVNTGELFF.